These 5 T cell receptor beta chains were sequenced from one sample in a study of CD8 T cells in ankylosing spondylitis. TCRdb passed the 5' RACE reads through MiXCR, listing each CDR3 protein once. The sample yields approximately 220,000 distinct CDR3 sequences, around 16% seen once. These receptors are not linked to any known antigen. Regarding the study as a whole: It appeared that ankylosing spondylitis blood was characterized by a TCR beta motif of seven or eight highly homologous variants.

The material sequenced was blood, either unsorted or a sorted T cell fraction (not recorded which). The receptors here all came from a male donor with ankylosing spondylitis.

Comment on this clonotype: One end of the junction fails to match germline, which may point to a read error. This chain uses TRBV4-1 with TRBJ2-3; 11 nucleotides line up with TRBD2. Germline V gene lookup returns CDR1 MGHRA and CDR2 YSYEKL. The CDR3 has 16 residues. CDR3 residues: CASRILAGATTDKQYF. The CDR3 region has the DNA TGCGCCAGCAGGATACTAGCGGGAGCGACCACAGATAAGCAGTATTTT.

This chain connects TRBV7-2 to TRBJ2-2; D is ambiguous. CDR3 length: 13 residues. Germline CDR1 and CDR2: SGHTA and FQGNSA. Deletions cut 1 base from V and 7 bases from J, with 7 bases between. The CDR3 nucleotides are TGTGCCAGCAGCTTAGGGCCTAACGGGGAGCTGTTTTTT. Amino acids: CASSLGPNGELFF.

This clonotype was counted many times. The gene calls are TRBV12-3 or TRBV12-4 and TRBJ2-1, with no clear D. The CDR3 length is 15 residues. V lost 6 bases to trimming and J lost 0 bases, with 12 bases between them. In DNA, the CDR3 is TGTGCCAGCAGGGGCCCCGGAAGCTCCTACAATGAGCAGTTCTTC. As protein: CASRGPGSSYNEQFF.

Ten or more counts support this clonotype. The rearrangement uses TRBV4-3 and TRBJ2-1; 10 nucleotides align to TRBD2. The CDR3 covers 18 residues. Germline V gives CDR1 LGHNA, CDR2 YSLEER. Trimming at V came to 0 bases and at J to 0 bases, leaving 5 bases not matched to a gene. This chain's CDR3 is CASSQDFPSGSSYNEQFF. CDR3 nucleotide sequence: TGCGCCAGCAGCCAAGATTTCCCTAGCGGGAGCTCCTACAATGAGCAGTTCTTC.

The chain couples TRBV6-1 to TRBJ2-3; 10 nucleotides match TRBD2. J lost 1 base, V lost 6 bases, and 4 bases had no gene match. Germline-derived CDR1 and CDR2 are MNHNS and SASEGT. CDR3 length equals 15 residues. Written as DNA, the CDR3 is TGTGCCAGCAGGGGCCTAGCGGGAGGCACAGATACGCAGTATTTT. Its translation: CASRGLAGGTDTQYF.